This T cell receptor (beta chain) was observed in a study of T cells in Graves' hyperthyroidism and ophthalmopathy. For the study at large: Peripheral blood was obtained at initial diagnosis, preceding any treatment. The study, taken as a whole, reports: The majority of expanded thyroid clonotypes above 0.001 also appeared in blood. Before onset, ophthalmopathy was predicted by the model a median around 6.2 months earlier.

From germline, CDR1 is MDHEN and CDR2 SYDVKM. V was clipped by 5 bases and J by 1 base; unmatched bases: 5. The CDR3 sequence is 14 residues long. In its sample, this clonotype was seen many times. Its target is not known. TCR beta CDR3 regions were amplified from RNA. RT-PCR in the first round (using the HTBI primer set) targeted the TCR CDR3. TCRdb re-derived calls from the multiplex PCR reads in MiXCR, one entry per CDR3 protein. Counted here are 470,000 or so distinct CDR3 sequences, more than 20% occurring once; the ten biggest clones make up roughly 29%. Sequenced: blood. The clonotype comes from a young man with Graves' hyperthyroidism. The rearrangement links TRBV28 to TRBJ2-7, with TRBD1 matching 7 bases. CDR3: CASSPTGESYEQYF. The CDR3 coding sequence is TGTGCCAGCAGTCCAACAGGGGAGTCCTACGAGCAGTACTTC.